This T cell receptor beta chain was documented in a study of blood T cell repertoires in COVID-19. Turning to the study itself: From T cells, B-cell-depleted T cells, or PBMCs came the material, which was cDNA or gDNA.

The Seattle patients joined while their infection was active and were tracked longitudinally afterward. Authors' methods: Estimation of nucleated cell counts was performed using reference gene primer amplification. This table comes from immunoSEQ multiplex PCR, and its TCRdb copy is limited to in-frame clones, with some not included. The V and J calls and clone size are taken from that table; D and trimming were inferred from the DNA. The sample contains some 38,000 clones, 80% to 90% of which appear only once. This receptor was taken from a man in his sixties with COVID-19, enrolled during active disease. Sequences were obtained from peripheral blood.

The CDR3 coding sequence is TGTGCCAGCAGCCCCCGGAGGGCTAGCGGGACCGGGGAGCTGTTTTTT. It codes for CASSPRRASGTGELFF. This sequence joins TRBV13 and TRBJ2-2; 8 nucleotides agree with TRBD2. V lost 5 bases to trimming and J lost 5 bases; unmatched junction nucleotides: 10. CDR1 and CDR2 from the germline V gene are PRHDT and FYEKMQ (reference sequence). The CDR3 sequence is 16 residues long.